The text below deals with one T cell receptor (beta chain). It has no known antigen specificity. Qualities for individual bases were not recorded, and no much larger clone is one base off. Via the germline V gene, CDR1 is SQVTM and CDR2 ANQGSEA. The CDR3 has 11 amino acids, counting the end cysteine and phenylalanine. The kept DNA is CDR3 alone, 33 bases in frame from the first base. V loses 8 bases of germline sequence and J loses 3 bases, and the interval between the two ends is 11 bases. The data were taken from a study of Graves' ophthalmopathy and Graves' hyperthyroidism listed by TCRdb under 2018. Looking at the study overall: Stable hyperthyroidism was defined as no progression to ophthalmopathy within 18 months of follow-up. To tell Graves' ophthalmopathy apart from Graves' hyperthyroidism, and to predict which patients would progress to ophthalmopathy, the study relied on TCR beta repertoire signatures. In total, approximately 140 blood samples were TCR-sequenced: 43 ophthalmopathy, some 72 hyperthyroidism and about 17 hyperthyroidism-to-ophthalmopathy patients. To explore V-J signatures that distinguish ophthalmopathy from hyperthyroidism, a discovery set of around 100 patients was enrolled, made up of under 50 with ophthalmopathy and roughly 57 with stable hyperthyroidism. An independent validation cohort comprised some 19 hyperthyroidism patients and 15 to 17 patients who later progressed from hyperthyroidism to ophthalmopathy. In 6 or 7 hyperthyroidism patients, T-cell repertoires of thyroid tissue and blood were compared. After sampling, hyperthyroidism patients received methimazole starting at 30 mg daily, and ophthalmopathy patients received high-dose intravenous methylprednisolone.

Study-wide conclusions, independent of this receptor: In validation, the model predicted ophthalmopathy progression with about 64% sensitivity and roughly 72% specificity; roughly 12 predicted patients were CT-confirmed with GO in a median of approximately 6.5 months. Most expanded thyroid clonotypes with a frequency above 0.001 also appeared in blood, which suggests that blood repertoires may reflect the immune response in the thyroid. Ophthalmopathy was separated from stable hyperthyroidism by the 13-signature model with about 89% sensitivity and 81% to 83% specificity in cross-validation and with 80%/75% in the test set. No statistical method was used to predetermine the sample size, and group allocation was not hidden from the investigators.

Hyperthyroidism patients were newly diagnosed, with disease duration under 2 months, and aged 18 to 65 years. Patients with other autoimmune diseases, uncontrolled infections, pregnancy or lactation were excluded from the study. Diagnosis relied on clinical symptoms, serum thyroxine, TRAb, thyroid ultrasound and orbital computed tomography. Total RNA was extracted using Trizol reagent, and RNA quality was checked on an Agilent 2100 Bioanalyzer. For repertoire sequencing, the TCR beta CDR3 regions were amplified from RNA transcripts. A first-round RT-PCR used HTBI primers with the Qiagen OneStep RT-PCR kit, followed by a second-round multiplex PCR, size selection and purification. Libraries were sequenced on an Illumina HiSeq2000 using paired-end 100 bp reads. As for the authors' bioinformatics: Reads were processed with SOAPnuke, discarding reads with adapters, uncalled bases, mean Phred below 15, or no exact constant-primer or identifier match. COPE v1.2.5 was used to merge high-quality paired reads. Clonotypes were defined as unique nucleotide sequences and were aligned to IMGT TRB V, D and J references using MiTCR v1.1. Only V-J combinations with frequency above 0.0001 were analysed, covering 99% to 99.2% of repertoires. A TCR clonal expansion and chaos score per V-J combination was defined as the ratio of F50 clonal expansion to chaos observed in the TCRdist matrix. Welch's t-statistics and random forest were used to reduce features to about a dozen V-J combinations, which were fed into a naive Bayes classifier. Thyroid-blood repertoire similarity was quantified with the Morisita-Horn index. Through fastp at Q25 and MiXCR, TCRdb rebuilt clones from the public reads, retaining in-frame beta chains. Duplicate CDR3 protein sequences are folded into a single record with the most common DNA and genes. TCRdb's processing, not the study's, gives the V and J calls here. This sample has around 1.1 million distinct CDR3 sequences in its table, and about two fifths of those were observed once. The leading ten clones occupy around 10% of the sample.

The TCR was taken from an adult man with Graves' hyperthyroidism. Material for sequencing was peripheral blood or thyroid tissue (not recorded which). The V and J segments used are TRBV29-1 and TRBJ2-7; perhaps TRBD1 is the D gene, with 5 bases matching. The CDR3 here reads CSYGRDYEQYF. Here is the DNA: TGCAGCTACGGCAGGGACTACGAGCAGTACTTC.